The clone carrying this T cell receptor beta chain was detected only once. Its antigen remains unknown. The donors formed part of the approximately 120-subject validation cohort, distinct from the roughly 670-subject first cohort. The table came from immunoSEQ multiplex PCR; TCRdb's copy has only in-frame clones and leaves some out. The sample lists about 120,000 clones, around nine tenths occurring once. These data originate in a study of cytomegalovirus exposure and HLA in healthy donors. Regarding the study as a whole: In the roughly 120 validation repertoires, a later analysis found that first-cohort TCR clusters tended to co-occur. Among TCR beta chains, those listed as cytomegalovirus-associated numbered some 160.

The V gene's germline CDR1 is MNHNS and CDR2 SASEGT. Trimming pared 2 bases from V and 4 bases from J, leaving 15 bases between. This CDR3 spans 16 amino acids. Specimen: PBMCs. The chain links TRBV6-1 to TRBJ1-5; a weak D match, TRBD1 (6 bases). This TCR was sampled from a woman aged 18-29 years in good health and CMV-seropositive. CDR3 nucleotides: TGTGCCAGCAGTGAATGGTCGCGAGGGACAAATCAGCCCCAGCATTTT. Translating it yields CASSEWSRGTNQPQHF.